This TCR beta chain came from a study of cytomegalovirus exposure and HLA in healthy donors. With 60 Vbeta and 13 Jbeta primers, the PCR was carried out. Using immunoSEQ multiplex PCR, the repertoire was profiled, and TCRdb retains in-frame clones only, with some absent. This sample lists about 130,000 clones; its ten largest clones have approximately 0.93%. Germline CDR1 SGHRS, CDR2 YFSETQ. This CDR3 has 16 amino acids. Trimming cost V 3 bases and J 5 bases; bases outside gene matches: 7. The chain is built from TRBV5-1 and TRBJ2-1; 11 nucleotides line up with TRBD2. The TCR was taken from a man aged 18 to 29 in good health and CMV-seronegative. The sample consisted of PBMCs. CDR3 coding DNA: TGCGCCAGCAGCTACGTAGCGGGAGGGCCTAACAATGAGCAGTTCTTC. It encodes CASSYVAGGPNNEQFF.